These 15 T cell receptor beta chains originate from one sample sequenced in a study of blood T cell repertoires in COVID-19. The repertoire was sequenced with immunoSEQ multiplex PCR; TCRdb's copy has only in-frame clones and lacks some. The sample has roughly 400,000 clones; approximately 89% are singletons. The material sequenced was peripheral blood. Receptors originate from a woman aged 60-70 years with COVID-19, enrolled during active disease.

This chain links TRBV5-1 with TRBJ1-2, with D uncertain. Trimming left V 0 bases short and J 3 bases short, with 9 bases between. Germline V gene data show CDR1 as SGHRS and CDR2 as YFSETQ. The CDR3 contains 14 residues. The CDR3 DNA sequence: TGCGCCAGCAGCTTGGACAGTACGGACTATGGCTACACCTTC. Protein: CASSLDSTDYGYTF.

A word on this clone: The same CDR3 can be traced to other DNA sequences in this sample. V and J are TRBV18 and TRBJ2-3; D possibly corresponds to TRBD1 (5 bases). V was clipped by 2 bases and J by 3 bases, with 6 bases between them. CDR1 and CDR2 from the germline V gene are KGHSH and LQKENI. The CDR3 consists of 13 residues. The CDR3 DNA is TGTGCCAGCTCACCAAGGACAACAGATACGCAGTATTTT. Amino acid sequence: CASSPRTTDTQYF. Drawing the rest from reference TRBV18 and TRBJ2-3, the complete variable domain is NAGVMQNPRHLVRRRGQEARLRCSPMKGHSHVYWYRQLPEEGLKFMVYLQKENIIDESGMPKERFSAEFPKEGPSILRIQQVVRGDSAAYFCASSPRTTDTQYFGPGTRLTVL.

This chain connects TRBV7-3 to TRBJ1-1; no clear D gene. The CDR3 sequence is 14 residues long. Trimming took 0 bases from V and 5 from J, leaving 10 bases between them. Germline loops: CDR1 SGHTA, CDR2 FQGTGA. The CDR3 spells CASSLTGDRTEAFF. DNA of the CDR3: TGTGCCAGCAGCTTAACGGGAGATAGAACTGAAGCTTTCTTT.

The chain carries TRBV2 and TRBJ1-2; tentatively, D is TRBD1 (6 bases). The germline V gene encodes CDR1 SNHLY and CDR2 FYNNEI. V was shortened by 6 bases and J by 8 bases, with 22 bases between the two germline ends. The CDR3 runs to 15 residues. CDR3 nucleotides: TGTGCCAGCAGGGAGTCCGGGACACCCCTCGAGGGCTACACCTTC. Amino acid sequence: CASRESGTPLEGYTF. Combining the CDR3 with reference TRBV2 and TRBJ1-2 gives the whole variable domain EPEVTQTPSHQVTQMGQEVILRCVPISNHLYFYWYRQILGQKVEFLVSFYNNEISEKSEIFDDQFSVERPDGSNFTLKIRSTKLEDSAMYFCASRESGTPLEGYTFGSGTRLTVV.

Written as DNA, the CDR3 is TGCGCCAGCAGCCCATCTAGCGGGGGGGCTAGGAACAATGAGCAGTTCTTC. Its translation: CASSPSSGGARNNEQFF. The chain carries TRBV4-1 and TRBJ2-1, with TRBD2 identical over 12 bases. V lost 4 bases and J lost 5; bases outside the gene matches: 9. The CDR3 is 17 residues long. Germline V gene sequence: CDR1 MGHRA, CDR2 YSYEKL.

V and J are TRBV7-2 and TRBJ2-7; TRBD2 agrees at 11 bases. The germline V gene encodes CDR1 SGHTA and CDR2 FQGNSA. V shed 5 bases, J shed 2 bases, and the junction held 11 bases outside the gene matches. This CDR3 spans 17 amino acids. The CDR3 reads CASSGIPGLAVPYEQYF. CDR3 DNA: TGTGCCAGCAGCGGAATTCCGGGACTAGCGGTTCCCTACGAGCAGTACTTC.

The V gene is TRBV29-1, the J gene TRBJ1-2, with D possibly matching TRBD1 (6 bases). V was trimmed by 2 bases and J by 4 bases, leaving 11 bases between them. The CDR3 covers 13 residues. Germline lookup yields CDR1 SQVTM and CDR2 ANQGSEA. CDR3 DNA: TGCAGCGTTGAACATCCGACAGGCTATGGCTACACCTTC. This codes for CSVEHPTGYGYTF.

This clone has only one observation. The V gene is TRBV6-5, the J gene TRBJ2-1; 8 bases are shared with TRBD2. Germline CDR1 MNHEY, CDR2 SVGAGI. V lost 5 bases and J lost 6; bases outside the gene matches: 9. The CDR3 covers 15 residues. As DNA, the CDR3 is TGTGCCAGCAGTAAACGGAGCGGGGGCCCCAATGAGCAGTTCTTC. As protein: CASSKRSGGPNEQFF.

CDR3 in amino acids: CASSSDSLSEAFF. CDR3 coding DNA: TGCGCCAGCAGTTCTGACAGTCTTTCTGAAGCTTTCTTT. The V gene is TRBV5-1, the J gene TRBJ1-1, with D perhaps matching TRBD1 (5 bases). CDR3 length: 13 residues. Germline loops: CDR1 SGHRS, CDR2 YFSETQ. V lost 5 bases to trimming and J lost 6 bases, with 14 bases between them.

The chain recombines TRBV6-5 with TRBJ1-1; the D gene is possibly TRBD1 (5 bases). The V end was cut by 4 bases, the J end by 5 bases, with 14 bases between. The CDR3 has 14 residues. The germline V gene encodes CDR1 MNHEY and CDR2 SVGAGI. The CDR3 sequence: CASSSPGSVTEAFF. The CDR3, as DNA: TGTGCCAGCAGTTCCCCAGGGTCGGTGACTGAAGCTTTCTTT.

The chain combines TRBV19 with TRBJ1-1; a possible D gene is TRBD1 (6 bases). From germline, CDR1 is LNHDA and CDR2 SQIVND (reference sequence). V lost 2 bases, J lost 1 base, and 8 bases lay in between. The CDR3 totals 14 residues. CDR3 sequence: CASSILGQNTEAFF. DNA for the CDR3: TGTGCCAGTAGTATATTGGGACAGAACACTGAAGCTTTCTTT.

The chain uses TRBV11-2 and TRBJ1-2, with D possibly TRBD1 on 6 matching bases. Germline V gene data show CDR1 as SGHAT and CDR2 as FQNNGV. Trimming stripped 2 bases from V and 2 bases from J, with 12 bases between. The CDR3 covers 15 residues. CDR3 protein: CASSLIPGANYGYTF. CDR3 bases: TGTGCCAGCAGCTTAATCCCAGGGGCAAACTATGGCTACACCTTC.

The genes are TRBV5-1 and TRBJ1-1; 7 bases are a match to TRBD1. CDR1 and CDR2 (germline): SGHRS, YFSETQ. V was pared by 4 bases and J by 4 bases, with 7 bases of the junction left unmatched. The CDR3 has 14 residues. CDR3 residues: CASSHPGQPTEAFF. The DNA of the CDR3 is TGCGCCAGCAGCCATCCGGGACAGCCCACTGAAGCTTTCTTT.

The chain is built from TRBV5-8 and TRBJ2-2; TRBD2 aligns across 15 bases. V shed 4 bases, J shed 4 bases, and the junction held 8 bases outside the gene matches. This CDR3 has 18 residues. Germline assignment: CDR1 SGHTS and CDR2 YDEGEE. CDR3 bases: TGTGCCAGCAGCCGGACTAGCGGGGGGGCATCGGTCACCGGGGAGCTGTTTTTT. Its translation: CASSRTSGGASVTGELFF.

This clone was seen only a few times. The V call is TRBV7-9, the J call TRBJ1-3, with TRBD1 matching over 11 bases. The germline V gene encodes CDR1 SEHNR and CDR2 FQNEAQ (reference sequence). CDR3 size: 17 residues. V lost 4 bases to trimming and J lost 0 bases; unmatched junction nucleotides: 5. The CDR3 reads CASSSGQGGPSGNTIYF. CDR3 in DNA: TGTGCCAGCAGCTCGGGACAGGGGGGCCCCTCTGGAAACACCATATATTTT.